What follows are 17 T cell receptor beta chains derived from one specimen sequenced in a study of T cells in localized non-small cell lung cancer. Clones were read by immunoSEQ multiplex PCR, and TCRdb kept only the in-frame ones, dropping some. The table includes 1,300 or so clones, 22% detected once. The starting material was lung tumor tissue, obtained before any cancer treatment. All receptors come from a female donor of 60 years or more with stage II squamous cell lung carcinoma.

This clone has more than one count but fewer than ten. CDR3 bases: TGTGCCAGCAGTGACGAGGGGACCAATAATTCACCCCTCCACTTT. This codes for CASSDEGTNNSPLHF. V usage is TRBV6-8 and J usage is TRBJ1-6; perhaps TRBD1 as D (5 bases). V gave up 5 bases and J gave up 5 bases, with 13 bases separating them. The CDR3 covers 15 residues. Germline loops: CDR1 MNHGY, CDR2 SAAAGT.

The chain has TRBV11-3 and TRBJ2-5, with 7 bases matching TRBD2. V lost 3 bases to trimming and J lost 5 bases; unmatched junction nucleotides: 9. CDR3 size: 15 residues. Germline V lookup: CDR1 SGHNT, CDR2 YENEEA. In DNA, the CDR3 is TGTGCCAGCAGCTTGGGGGGGAGTGGATCGGAGACCCAGTACTTC. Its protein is CASSLGGSGSETQYF. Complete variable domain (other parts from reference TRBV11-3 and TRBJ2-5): EAGVVQSPRYKIIEKKQPVAFWCNPISGHNTLYWYLQNLGQGPELLIRYENEEAVDDSQLPKDRFSAERLKGVDSTLKIQPAELGDSAVYLCASSLGGSGSETQYFGPGTRLLVL.

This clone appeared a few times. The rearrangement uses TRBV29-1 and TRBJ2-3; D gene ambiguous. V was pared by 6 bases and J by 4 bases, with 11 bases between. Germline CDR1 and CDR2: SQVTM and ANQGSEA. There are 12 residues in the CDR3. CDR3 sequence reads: CSVLLDPDTQYF. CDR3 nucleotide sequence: TGCAGCGTCCTCCTGGATCCAGATACGCAGTATTTT.

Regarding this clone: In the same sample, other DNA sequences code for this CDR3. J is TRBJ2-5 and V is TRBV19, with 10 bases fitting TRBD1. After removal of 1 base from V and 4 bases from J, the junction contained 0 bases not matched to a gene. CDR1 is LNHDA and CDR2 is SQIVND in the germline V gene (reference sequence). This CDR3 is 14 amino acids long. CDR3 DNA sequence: TGTGCCAGTAGTATAGGACAGGGGGCAGAGACCCAGTACTTC. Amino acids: CASSIGQGAETQYF.

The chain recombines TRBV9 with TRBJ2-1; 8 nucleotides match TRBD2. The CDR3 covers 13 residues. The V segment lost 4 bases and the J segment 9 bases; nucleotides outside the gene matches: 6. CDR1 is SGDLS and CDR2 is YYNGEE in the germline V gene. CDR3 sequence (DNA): TGTGCCAGCAGCCTCCGGGGGGGCGTTGAGCAGTTCTTC. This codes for CASSLRGGVEQFF.

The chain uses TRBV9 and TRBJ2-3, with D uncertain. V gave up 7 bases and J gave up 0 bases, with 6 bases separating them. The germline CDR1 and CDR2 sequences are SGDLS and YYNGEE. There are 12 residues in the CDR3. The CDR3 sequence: CASGVSTDTQYF. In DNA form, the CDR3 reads TGTGCCAGCGGGGTAAGCACAGATACGCAGTATTTT.

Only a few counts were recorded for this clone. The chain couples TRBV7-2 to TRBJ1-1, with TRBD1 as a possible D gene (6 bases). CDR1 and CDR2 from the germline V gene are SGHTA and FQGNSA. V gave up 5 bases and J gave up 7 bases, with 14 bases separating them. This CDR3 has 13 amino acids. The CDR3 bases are TGTGCCAGCAGCCGTAAACAGGGAAATGAAGCTTTCTTT. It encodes CASSRKQGNEAFF.

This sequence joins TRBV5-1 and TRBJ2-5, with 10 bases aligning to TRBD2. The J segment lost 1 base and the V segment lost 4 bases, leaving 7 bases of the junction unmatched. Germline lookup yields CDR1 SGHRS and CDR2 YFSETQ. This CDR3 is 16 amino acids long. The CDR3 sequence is CASSQRTSGGQETQYF. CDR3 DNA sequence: TGCGCCAGCAGCCAACGGACTAGCGGCGGCCAAGAGACCCAGTACTTC.

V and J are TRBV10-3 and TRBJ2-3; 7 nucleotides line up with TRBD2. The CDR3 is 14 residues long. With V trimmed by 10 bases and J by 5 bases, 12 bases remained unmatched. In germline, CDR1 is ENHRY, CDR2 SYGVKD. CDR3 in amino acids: CASEKREEGDTQYF. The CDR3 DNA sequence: TGTGCCAGCGAGAAGCGGGAAGAGGGAGATACGCAGTATTTT.

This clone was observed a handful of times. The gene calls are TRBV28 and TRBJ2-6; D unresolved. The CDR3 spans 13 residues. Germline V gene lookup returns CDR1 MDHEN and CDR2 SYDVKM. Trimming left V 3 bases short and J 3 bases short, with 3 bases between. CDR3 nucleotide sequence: TGTGCCAGCAGTTTTCGTGGGGCCAACGTCCTGACTTTC. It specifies CASSFRGANVLTF.

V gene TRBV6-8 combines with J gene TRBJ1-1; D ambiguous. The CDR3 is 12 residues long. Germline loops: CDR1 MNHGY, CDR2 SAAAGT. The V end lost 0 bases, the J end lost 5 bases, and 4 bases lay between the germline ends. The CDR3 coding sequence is TGTGCCAGCAGTTACTCGGATACTGAAGCTTTCTTT. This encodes CASSYSDTEAFF.

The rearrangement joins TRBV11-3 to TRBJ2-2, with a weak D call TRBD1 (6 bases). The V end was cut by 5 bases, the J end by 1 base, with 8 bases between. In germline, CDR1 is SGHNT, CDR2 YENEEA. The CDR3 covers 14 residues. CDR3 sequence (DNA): TGTGCCAGCAGCCCGACAGGGAACACCGGGGAGCTGTTTTTT. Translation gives CASSPTGNTGELFF.

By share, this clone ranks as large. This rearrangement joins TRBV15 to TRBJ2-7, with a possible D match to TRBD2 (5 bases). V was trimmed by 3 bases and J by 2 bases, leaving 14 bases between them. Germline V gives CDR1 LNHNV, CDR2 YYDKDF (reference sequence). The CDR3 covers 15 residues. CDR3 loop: CATSSRDILTYEQYF. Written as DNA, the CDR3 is TGTGCCACCAGCAGCCGGGATATATTAACCTACGAGCAGTACTTC.

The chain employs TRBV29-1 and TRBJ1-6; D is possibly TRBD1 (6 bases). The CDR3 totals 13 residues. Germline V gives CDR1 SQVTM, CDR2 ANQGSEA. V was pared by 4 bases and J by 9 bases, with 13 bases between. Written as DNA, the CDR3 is TGCAGCGTTGCAAGGGTACAGGGTTCACCCCTCCACTTT. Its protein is CSVARVQGSPLHF. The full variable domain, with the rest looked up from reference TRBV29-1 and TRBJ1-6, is SAVISQKPSRDICQRGTSLTIQCQVDSQVTMMFWYRQQPGQSLTLIATANQGSEATYESGFVIDKFPISRPNLTFSTLTVSNMSPEDSSIYLCSVARVQGSPLHFGNGTRLTVT.

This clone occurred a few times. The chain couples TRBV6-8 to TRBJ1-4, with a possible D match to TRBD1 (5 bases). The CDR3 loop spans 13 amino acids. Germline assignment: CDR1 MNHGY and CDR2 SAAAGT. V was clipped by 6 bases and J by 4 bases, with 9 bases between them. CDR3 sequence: CASRGDLNEKLFF. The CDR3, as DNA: TGTGCCAGCAGAGGGGACCTTAATGAAAAACTGTTTTTT.

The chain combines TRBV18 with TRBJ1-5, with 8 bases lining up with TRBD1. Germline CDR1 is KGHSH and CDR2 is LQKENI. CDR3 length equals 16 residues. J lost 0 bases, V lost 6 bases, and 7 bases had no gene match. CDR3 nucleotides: TGTGCCAGCTCTTCCGGGACAGGCGATAGCAATCAGCCCCAGCATTTT. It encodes CASSSGTGDSNQPQHF.

The CDR3 loop reads CAARGGWETQYF. CDR3 coding DNA: TGTGCCGCTCGAGGCGGCTGGGAGACCCAGTACTTC. V usage is TRBV28 and J usage is TRBJ2-5; D gene unclear. CDR1 and CDR2 from the germline V gene are MDHEN and SYDVKM. The CDR3 runs 12 residues. Between the trimmed V and J ends, which lost 11 bases and 5 bases, there was a span of 15 bases.